Detailed here is one TCR beta chain. Its antigen is still unknown. Gene names are the mouse ones. The observed sequence ends 1 residue before the CDR3 terminus, with the missing tail filled in from the germline J gene. Using immunoSEQ multiplex PCR, the repertoire was profiled, and TCRdb retains in-frame clones only, with some absent. The sample carries about 17,000 clones, about three quarters recorded once. The sample originates from a study of tissue T cells after allogeneic stem cell transplantation. Study results and caveats: Within patients, tissue anatomy strongly shaped TCR repertoire composition. Limitations included a small, clinically heterogeneous cohort and limited sampling depth.

The ends were cut back, 4 bases at V and 0 bases at J, with 12 bases in the middle. The length of the CDR3 is 15 residues. Germline CDR1 is NNHNN and CDR2 is SYGAGS (reference sequence). This sequence was found in a female BALB/c mouse in good health. The MHC haplotype recorded for the strain is H2-d. The chain carries TRBV13-2 and TRBJ2-5, with D hard to call. The sequenced sample consisted of spleen. CDR3 DNA, as far as it was read: TGTGCCAGCGGTCCCCCGATCACTAACCAAGACACCCAGTAC. This encodes CASGPPITNQDTQY. The whole CDR3 reads CASGPPITNQDTQYF.